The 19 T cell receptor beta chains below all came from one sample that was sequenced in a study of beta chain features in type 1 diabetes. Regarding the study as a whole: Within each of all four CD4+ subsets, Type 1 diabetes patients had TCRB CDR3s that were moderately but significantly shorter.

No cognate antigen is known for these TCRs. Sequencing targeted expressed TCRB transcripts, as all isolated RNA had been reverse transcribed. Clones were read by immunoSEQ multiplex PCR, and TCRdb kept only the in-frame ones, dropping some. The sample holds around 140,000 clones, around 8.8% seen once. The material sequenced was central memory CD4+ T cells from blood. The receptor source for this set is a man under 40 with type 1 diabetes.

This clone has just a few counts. CDR3: CSVEDPAGPSGNTIYF. The CDR3 nucleotides are TGCAGCGTTGAAGATCCCGCAGGGCCCTCCGGAAACACCATATATTTT. The chain carries TRBV29-1 and TRBJ1-3; a weak D match, TRBD1 (5 bases). Germline CDR1 and CDR2: SQVTM and ANQGSEA. Trimming took off 0 bases at V and 4 bases at J, with 16 bases between the two ends. This CDR3 spans 16 amino acids.

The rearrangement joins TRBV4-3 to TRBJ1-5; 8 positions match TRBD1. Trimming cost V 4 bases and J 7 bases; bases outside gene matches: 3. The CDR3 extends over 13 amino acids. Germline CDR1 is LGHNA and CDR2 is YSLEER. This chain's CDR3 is CASSRTGGQPQHF. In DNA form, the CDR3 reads TGCGCCAGCAGCCGCACAGGGGGGCAGCCCCAGCATTTT.

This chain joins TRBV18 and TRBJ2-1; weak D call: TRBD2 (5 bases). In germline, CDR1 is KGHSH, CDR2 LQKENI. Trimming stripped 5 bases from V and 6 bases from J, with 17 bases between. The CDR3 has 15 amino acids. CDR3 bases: TGTGCCAGCTCAGAAAACGGGGTTGCGGGCAATGAGCAGTTCTTC. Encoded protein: CASSENGVAGNEQFF.

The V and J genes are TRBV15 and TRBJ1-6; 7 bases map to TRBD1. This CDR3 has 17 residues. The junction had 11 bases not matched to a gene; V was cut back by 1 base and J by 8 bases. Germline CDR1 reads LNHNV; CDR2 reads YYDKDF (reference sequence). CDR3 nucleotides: TGTGCCACCAGCAGAGTTGGTGTGGGACAGAGGGATTCACCCCTCCACTTT. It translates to CATSRVGVGQRDSPLHF. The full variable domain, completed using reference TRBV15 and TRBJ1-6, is DAMVIQNPRYQVTQFGKPVTLSCSQTLNHNVMYWYQQKSSQAPKLLFHYYDKDFNNEADTPDNFQSRRPNTSFCFLDIRSPGLGDTAMYLCATSRVGVGQRDSPLHFGNGTRLTVT.

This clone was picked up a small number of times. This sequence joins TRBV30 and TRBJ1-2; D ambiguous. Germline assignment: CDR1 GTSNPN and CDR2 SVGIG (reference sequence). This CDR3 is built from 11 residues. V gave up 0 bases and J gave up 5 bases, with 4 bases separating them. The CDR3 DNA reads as TGTGCCTGGAGTGTAGCGTATGGCTACACCTTC. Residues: CAWSVAYGYTF.

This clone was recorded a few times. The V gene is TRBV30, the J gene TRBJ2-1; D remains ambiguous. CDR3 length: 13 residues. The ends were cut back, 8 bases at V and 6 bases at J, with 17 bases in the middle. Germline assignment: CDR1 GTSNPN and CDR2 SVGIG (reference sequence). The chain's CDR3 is CASSSERGNEQFF. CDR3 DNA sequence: TGTGCCAGCAGCTCGGAGCGAGGCAATGAGCAGTTCTTC.

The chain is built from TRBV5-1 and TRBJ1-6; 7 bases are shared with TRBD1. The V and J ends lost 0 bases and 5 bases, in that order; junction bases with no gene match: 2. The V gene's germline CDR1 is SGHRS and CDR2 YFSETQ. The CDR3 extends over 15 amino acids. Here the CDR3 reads CASSLEGQNNSPLHF. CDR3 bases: TGCGCCAGCAGCTTGGAGGGACAGAATAATTCACCCCTCCACTTT.

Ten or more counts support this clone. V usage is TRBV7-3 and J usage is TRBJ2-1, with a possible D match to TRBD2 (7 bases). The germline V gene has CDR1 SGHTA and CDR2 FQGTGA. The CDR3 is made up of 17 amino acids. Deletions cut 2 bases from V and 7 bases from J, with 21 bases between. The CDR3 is CASSLYMRGGARNEQFF. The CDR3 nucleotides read TGTGCCAGCAGCTTATATATGAGAGGGGGGGCCCGGAATGAGCAGTTCTTC.

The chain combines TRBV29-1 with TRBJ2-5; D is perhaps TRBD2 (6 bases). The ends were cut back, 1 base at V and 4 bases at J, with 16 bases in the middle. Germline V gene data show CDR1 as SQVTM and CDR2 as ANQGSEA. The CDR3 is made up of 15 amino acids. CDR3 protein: CSVEGRAESLETQYF. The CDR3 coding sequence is TGCAGCGTTGAAGGGAGGGCGGAGAGTTTAGAGACCCAGTACTTC.

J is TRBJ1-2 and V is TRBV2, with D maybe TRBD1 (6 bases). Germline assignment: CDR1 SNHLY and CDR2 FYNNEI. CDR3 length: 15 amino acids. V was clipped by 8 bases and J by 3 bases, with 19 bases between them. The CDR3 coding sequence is TGTGCCAGCCACCGCGGGGGCGACCCCGACTATGGCTACACCTTC. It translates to CASHRGGDPDYGYTF.

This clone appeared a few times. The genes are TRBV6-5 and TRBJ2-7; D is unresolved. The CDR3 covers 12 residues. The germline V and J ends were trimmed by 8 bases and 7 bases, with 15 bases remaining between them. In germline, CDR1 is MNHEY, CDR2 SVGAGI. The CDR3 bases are TGTGCCAGCCCCCTTGGCCCTAGGGAGCAGTACTTC. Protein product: CASPLGPREQYF.

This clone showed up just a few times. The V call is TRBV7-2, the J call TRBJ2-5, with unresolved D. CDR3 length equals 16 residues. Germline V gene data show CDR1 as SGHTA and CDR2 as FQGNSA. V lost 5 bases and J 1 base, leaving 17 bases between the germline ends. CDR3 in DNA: TGTGCCAGCAGCCCACACCCTCGACTTCGCCAAGAGACCCAGTACTTC. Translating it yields CASSPHPRLRQETQYF.

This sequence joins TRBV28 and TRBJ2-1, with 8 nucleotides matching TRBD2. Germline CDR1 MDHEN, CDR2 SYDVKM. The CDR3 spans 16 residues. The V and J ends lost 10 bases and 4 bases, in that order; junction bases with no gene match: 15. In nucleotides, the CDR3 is TGTGCCATCTCCGAGGAGGTAGCGGGAACTTACAATGAGCAGTTCTTC. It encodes CAISEEVAGTYNEQFF.

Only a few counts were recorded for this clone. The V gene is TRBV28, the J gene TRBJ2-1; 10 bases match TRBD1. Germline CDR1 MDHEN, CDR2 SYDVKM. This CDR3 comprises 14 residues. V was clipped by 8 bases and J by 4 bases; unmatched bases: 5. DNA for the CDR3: TGTGCCAGCCGGAGGGACAGGGGTTACAATGAGCAGTTCTTC. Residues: CASRRDRGYNEQFF.

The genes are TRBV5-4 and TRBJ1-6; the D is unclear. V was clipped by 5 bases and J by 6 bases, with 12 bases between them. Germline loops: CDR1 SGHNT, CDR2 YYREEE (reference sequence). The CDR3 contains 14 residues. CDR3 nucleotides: TGTGCCAGCAGTACGAACAGTGTTAATTCACCCCTCCACTTT. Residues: CASSTNSVNSPLHF.

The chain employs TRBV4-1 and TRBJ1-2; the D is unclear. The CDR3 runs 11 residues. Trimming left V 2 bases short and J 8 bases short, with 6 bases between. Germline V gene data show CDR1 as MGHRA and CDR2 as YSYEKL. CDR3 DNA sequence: TGCGCCAGCAGCCAATTAGCGGGCTACACCTTC. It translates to CASSQLAGYTF.

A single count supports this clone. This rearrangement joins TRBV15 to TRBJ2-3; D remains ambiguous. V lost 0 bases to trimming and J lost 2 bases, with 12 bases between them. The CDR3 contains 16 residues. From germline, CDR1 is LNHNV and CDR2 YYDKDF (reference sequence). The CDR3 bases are TGTGCCACCAGCAGAGAAGACTCCACGAACACAGATACGCAGTATTTT. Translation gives CATSREDSTNTDTQYF.

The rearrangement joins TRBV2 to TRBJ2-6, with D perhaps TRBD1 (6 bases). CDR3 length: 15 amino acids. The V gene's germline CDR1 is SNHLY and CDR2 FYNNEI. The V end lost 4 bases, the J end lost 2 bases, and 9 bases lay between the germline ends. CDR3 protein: CASSAQGTGANVLTF. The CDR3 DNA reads TGTGCCAGCAGTGCACAGGGTACTGGGGCCAACGTCCTGACTTTC.

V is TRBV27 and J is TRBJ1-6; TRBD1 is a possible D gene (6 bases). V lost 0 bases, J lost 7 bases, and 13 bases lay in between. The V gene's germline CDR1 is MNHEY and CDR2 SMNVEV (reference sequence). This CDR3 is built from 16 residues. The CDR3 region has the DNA TGTGCCAGCAGTTTATCGACCGGGGGGCGGAATTCACCCCTCCACTTT. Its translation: CASSLSTGGRNSPLHF.